This record covers a single T cell receptor beta chain. V lost 8 bases and J lost 0, with 14 bases in between. CDR1 is MDHEN and CDR2 is SYDVKM in the germline V gene. The CDR3 extends over 15 amino acids. The sample belongs to a study of shared clonotypes between healthy human individuals. Overall study context: The donors, a couple of women and a few men, were aged 18 to 49.

The repertoire was sequenced with immunoSEQ multiplex PCR; TCRdb's copy has only in-frame clones and lacks some. The table lists roughly 2.2 million clones, 92% of them singletons. Healthy HIV-negative adults with no recent acute infections or vaccinations were recruited as donors. Among the donors, all were Caucasian adults who lived in Nashville, Tennessee. Splitting of CD4+ cells produced CD45RA+ naive and CD45RA-negative memory subsets. This receptor was obtained from a man younger than 30 in good health. Some clones in this sample may be carry-over from other donors' samples. Sequencing used naive CD4+ T cells from PBMCs. The subset is: CD45RA+ positively selected. V usage is TRBV28 and J usage is TRBJ2-1; D is tentatively TRBD1 or TRBD2 (7 bases each). The CDR3 reads CASGGGQSSYNEQFF. CDR3 DNA: TGTGCCAGCGGCGGGGGACAGAGCTCCTACAATGAGCAGTTCTTC.